This T cell receptor beta chain was found in a study of blood T cell repertoires in COVID-19 (dated by TCRdb to about 2020). Regarding the research as a whole: Collaborator samples came from the United States, Italy and Spain and covered acute and convalescent phases of COVID-19. The material from the prospective study consisted of cDNA or gDNA derived from T cells, B-cell-depleted T cells, or PBMCs. Deeply sampled blood TCRbeta repertoires from subjects exposed to, actively infected with, or recovered from COVID-19 were included in the dataset. The repertoires were made available in a free public database intended to serve as a resource for research on the immune response to SARS-CoV-2. Samples were obtained from the ongoing ImmuneRACE study (first 160 participants) and from about 1,300 subjects provided by 6 global collaborators. Nearly every sample came with metadata listing a de-identified subject ID, COVID-19 status, age in years and sex. HLA class I and class II types, where available, came from metadata supplied by the sample provider rather than from assay-based typing.

The study at large found these results: The quantity of clinical and demographic metadata differed by source and by participant and was supplied without curation.

Whole blood was collected in K2EDTA tubes by collaborating institutions according to the institutions' own protocols. For TCRbeta analysis, collaborator samples were shipped as frozen whole blood, as isolated PBMCs, or as DNA extracted from either sample type. Trimming at the junction amounts to 4 bases on V and 9 bases on J, and the germline ends lie 19 bases apart. Including the terminal cysteine and phenylalanine, the CDR3 comprises 15 residues. Of the read, only the CDR3 DNA is kept; its 45 bases are in frame from base 1. Based on the germline V gene, the CDR1 and CDR2 sequences are MNHEY and SVGEGT. TCRbeta CDR3 regions were amplified from genomic DNA using the immunoSEQ Assay, a bias-controlled multiplex PCR. As for how the authors treated the data: Nucleated cell counts per sample were estimated from amplification of reference gene primers within the assay. To quantify the absolute abundance of each unique TCRbeta CDR3 rearrangement, sequence reads were collapsed and filtered. For each sample, productive Simpson clonality was calculated by taking the square root of Simpson's diversity index across productive rearrangements. TCRdb retrieved this table from immuneACCESS and kept in-frame rearrangements only. Not all clones are present; in checked studies, unresolved V genes account for under half, and no reason is known for the remainder. V, J and clone size are those of that table, while D and trimming were read from the DNA. The sample has about 82,000 clones on record, approximately 86% of them singletons. 18% of the sample lies in the top ten.

Points on this clone: Which antigen it targets is not known. No much larger clone is present one base from it, and per-base qualities are unavailable.

Sequenced input: peripheral blood. Recombination connected TRBV6-2 or TRBV6-3 to TRBJ1-5; the best D guess is TRBD1, with 5 bases matching. The TCR sequence derives from an elderly man with active or convalescent COVID-19. CDR3 protein: CASSSGTGGGWPQHF. The DNA reads TGTGCCAGCAGTTCCGGGACGGGGGGAGGGTGGCCCCAGCATTTT.